This TCR beta chain was sequenced for a study of identical twins. Template switching supplied a universal primer site; unique molecular identifiers were carried on the cDNA. TCRdb passed the 5' RACE reads through MiXCR, listing each CDR3 protein once. Of over 600,000 distinct CDR3 sequences in the sample, 20% to 25% were seen once. The CDR3 length is 13 residues. Trimming removed 6 bases from V and 1 base from J, with 11 bases in between. Germline assignment: CDR1 SQVTM and CDR2 ANQGSEA. Study observations and caveats: Models predicted too little out-of-frame TCR alpha sharing in monozygotic twins. Out-of-frame alpha sequences shared between twins exhibited an excess of low generation probability. Out-of-frame beta chain sequences displayed weaker excess sharing between twins.

This clonotype was counted many times. Its matching antigen is unknown. The sample was also linked to a second study, of T cells expressing NK-cell markers.

This TCR derives from a woman under 30 in good health. The chain uses TRBV29-1 and TRBJ2-3; D is uncertain. The sequenced sample consisted of PBMCs. The CDR3 DNA reads as TGCAGCGTGGACGAAAGCCGCACAGATACGCAGTATTTT. It encodes CSVDESRTDTQYF.